This TCR beta chain was recovered during a study of CD4 T cells in relation to SARS-CoV-2 and coronaviruses. The CDR3 runs 13 residues. J was trimmed by 7 bases and V by 5 bases; bases with no gene match: 11. CDR1 is SQVTM and CDR2 is ANQGSEA in the germline V gene. Produced via immunoSEQ multiplex PCR; TCRdb's table is partial and in-frame only. Among 30,000 to 45,000 clones listed, more than 75% were seen once. This TCR derives from an adult with COVID-19. The chain couples TRBV29-1 to TRBJ2-7; 7 bases agree with TRBD2. The source material was memory CD4+ T cells from PBMCs. CDR3 protein: CSVLPAGKIEQYF. The CDR3 DNA follows: TGCAGCGTTTTACCAGCGGGGAAAATTGAGCAGTACTTC.